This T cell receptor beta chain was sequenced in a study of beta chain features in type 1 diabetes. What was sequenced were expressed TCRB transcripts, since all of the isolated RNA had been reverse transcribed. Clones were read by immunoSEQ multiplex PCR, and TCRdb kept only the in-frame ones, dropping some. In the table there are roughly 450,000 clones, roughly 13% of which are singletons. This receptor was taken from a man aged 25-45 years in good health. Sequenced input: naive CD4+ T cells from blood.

CDR3 nucleotides: TGTGCCTGGAGTGAGCTCAGGGGAAGCTCACCCCTCCACTTT. The encoded protein is CAWSELRGSSPLHF. The chain links TRBV30 to TRBJ1-6; maybe TRBD1 (6 bases). The germline CDR1 and CDR2 sequences are GTSNPN and SVGIG (reference sequence). V lost 1 base, J lost 10 bases, and 14 bases lay in between. CDR3 length: 14 residues.